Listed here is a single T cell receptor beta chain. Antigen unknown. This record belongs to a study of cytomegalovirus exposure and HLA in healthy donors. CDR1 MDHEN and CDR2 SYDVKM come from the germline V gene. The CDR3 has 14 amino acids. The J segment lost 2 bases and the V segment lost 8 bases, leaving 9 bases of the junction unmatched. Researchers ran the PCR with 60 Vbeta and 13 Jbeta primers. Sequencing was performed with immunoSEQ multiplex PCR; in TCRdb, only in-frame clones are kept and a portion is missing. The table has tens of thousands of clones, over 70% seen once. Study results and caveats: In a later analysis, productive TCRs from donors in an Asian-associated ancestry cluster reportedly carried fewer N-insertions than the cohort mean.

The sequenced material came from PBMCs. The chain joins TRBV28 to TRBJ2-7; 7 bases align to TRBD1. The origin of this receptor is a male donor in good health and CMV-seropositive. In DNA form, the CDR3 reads TGTGCCAGCTCTCCACTGGGGACAGCCTACGAGCAGTACTTC. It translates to CASSPLGTAYEQYF.